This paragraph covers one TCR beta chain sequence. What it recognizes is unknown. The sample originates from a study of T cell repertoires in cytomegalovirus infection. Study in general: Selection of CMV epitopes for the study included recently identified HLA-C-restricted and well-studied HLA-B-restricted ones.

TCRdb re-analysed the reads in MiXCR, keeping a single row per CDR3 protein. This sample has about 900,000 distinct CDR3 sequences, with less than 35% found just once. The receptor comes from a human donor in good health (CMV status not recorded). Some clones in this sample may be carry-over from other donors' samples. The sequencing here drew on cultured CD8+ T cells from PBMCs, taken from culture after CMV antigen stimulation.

CDR3 nucleotides: TGCAGTGCCGAGGGGGACAGGGGGAACACCGGGGAGCTGTTTTTT. This encodes CSAEGDRGNTGELFF. The chain employs TRBV20-1 and TRBJ2-2; 10 bases map to TRBD1. The CDR3 runs to 15 residues. Germline V CDR1 and CDR2: DFQATT, SNEGSKA (reference sequence). V shed 6 bases, J shed 1 base, and the junction held 5 bases outside the gene matches.